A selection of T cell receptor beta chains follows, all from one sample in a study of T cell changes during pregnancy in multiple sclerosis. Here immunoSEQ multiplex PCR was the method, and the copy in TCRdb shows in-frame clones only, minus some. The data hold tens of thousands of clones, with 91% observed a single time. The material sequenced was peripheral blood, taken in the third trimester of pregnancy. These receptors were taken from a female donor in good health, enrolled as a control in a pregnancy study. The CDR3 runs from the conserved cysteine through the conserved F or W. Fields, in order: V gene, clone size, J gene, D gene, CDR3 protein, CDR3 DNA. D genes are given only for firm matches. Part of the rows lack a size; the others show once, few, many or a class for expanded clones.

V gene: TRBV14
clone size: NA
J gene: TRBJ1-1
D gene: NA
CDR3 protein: CASSHLNRDDTEAFF
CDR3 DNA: TGTGCCAGCAGCCACCTCAACAGGGATGACACTGAAGCTTTCTTT

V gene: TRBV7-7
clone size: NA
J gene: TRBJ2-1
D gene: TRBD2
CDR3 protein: CASSPLAGASVEQFF
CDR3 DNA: TGTGCTAGCAGCCCACTAGCGGGAGCGTCGGTTGAGCAGTTCTTC

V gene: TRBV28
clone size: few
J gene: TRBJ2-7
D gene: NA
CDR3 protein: CASSLWVAGWSEQYF
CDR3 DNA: TGTGCCAGCAGCCTATGGGTGGCGGGATGGAGCGAGCAGTACTTC

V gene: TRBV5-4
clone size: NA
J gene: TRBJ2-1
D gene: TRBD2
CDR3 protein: CASSPLAGGGDNEQFF
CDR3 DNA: TGTGCCAGCAGCCCCCTAGCGGGAGGGGGAGATAATGAGCAGTTCTTC

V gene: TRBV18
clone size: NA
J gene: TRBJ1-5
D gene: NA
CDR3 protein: CASSKGGGGQPQHF
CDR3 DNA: TGTGCCAGCTCTAAGGGGGGGGGTGGTCAGCCCCAGCATTTT

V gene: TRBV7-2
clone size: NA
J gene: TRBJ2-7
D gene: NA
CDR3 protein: CASSPPDYEQYF
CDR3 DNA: TGTGCCAGCAGCCCCCCAGACTACGAGCAGTACTTC

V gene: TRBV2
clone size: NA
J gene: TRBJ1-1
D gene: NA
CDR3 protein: CASVAGPITPEAFF
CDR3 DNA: TGTGCCAGTGTCGCGGGACCTATAACTCCTGAAGCTTTCTTT

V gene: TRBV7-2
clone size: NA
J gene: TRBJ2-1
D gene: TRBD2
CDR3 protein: CASSLGTSSYNEQFF
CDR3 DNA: TGTGCCAGCAGCCTAGGGACTAGCTCCTACAATGAGCAGTTCTTC

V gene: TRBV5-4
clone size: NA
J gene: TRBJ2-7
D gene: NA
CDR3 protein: CASSLGIPREYEQYF
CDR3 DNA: TGTGCCAGCAGCTTGGGAATACCTCGGGAGTACGAGCAGTACTTC

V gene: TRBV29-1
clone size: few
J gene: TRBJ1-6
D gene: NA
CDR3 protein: CSVSERQNSPLHF
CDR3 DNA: TGCAGCGTAAGCGAGCGGCAGAATTCACCCCTCCACTTT

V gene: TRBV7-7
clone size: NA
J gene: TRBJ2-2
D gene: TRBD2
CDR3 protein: CASSSSGRGTGELFF
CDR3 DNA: TGTGCTAGCAGCTCTAGCGGGAGAGGGACCGGGGAGCTGTTTTTT

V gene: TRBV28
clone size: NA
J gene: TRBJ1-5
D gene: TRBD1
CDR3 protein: CASSFRGQMRPQHF
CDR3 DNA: TGTGCCAGCAGTTTTAGGGGACAGATGAGGCCCCAGCATTTT

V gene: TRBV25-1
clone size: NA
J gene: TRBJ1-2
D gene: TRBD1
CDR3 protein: CASSGGQGALANYGYTF
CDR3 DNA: TGTGCCAGCAGTGGTGGACAGGGAGCTTTAGCTAACTATGGCTACACCTTC

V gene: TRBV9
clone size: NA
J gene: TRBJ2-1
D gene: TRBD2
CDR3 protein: CASITLGTSGDEQFF
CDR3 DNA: TGTGCCAGCATTACACTGGGGACTAGCGGGGATGAGCAGTTCTTC

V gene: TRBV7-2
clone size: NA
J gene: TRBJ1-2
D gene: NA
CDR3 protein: CASSPRSRGNGYTF
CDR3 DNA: TGTGCCAGCAGCCCAAGGAGCAGGGGCAATGGCTACACCTTC

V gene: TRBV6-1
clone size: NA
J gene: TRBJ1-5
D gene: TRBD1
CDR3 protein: CASSEKSRPDRAGGNQPQHF
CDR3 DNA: TGTGCCAGCAGTGAAAAGTCCCGCCCTGACAGGGCAGGGGGCAATCAGCCCCAGCATTTT

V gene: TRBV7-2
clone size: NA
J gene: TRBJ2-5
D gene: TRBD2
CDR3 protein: CASSLSVAGTQETQYF
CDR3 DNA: TGTGCCAGCAGCTTATCCGTAGCGGGGACACAAGAGACCCAGTACTTC

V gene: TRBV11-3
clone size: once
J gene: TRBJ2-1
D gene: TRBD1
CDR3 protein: CASSNSQGYPSYNEQFF
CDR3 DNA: TGTGCCAGCAGCAATTCACAGGGGTACCCCTCCTACAATGAGCAGTTCTTC

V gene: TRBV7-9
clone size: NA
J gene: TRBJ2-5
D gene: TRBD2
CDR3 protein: CASSRATSAVETQYF
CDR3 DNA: TGTGCCAGCAGCCGCGCGACTAGCGCGGTGGAGACCCAGTACTTC

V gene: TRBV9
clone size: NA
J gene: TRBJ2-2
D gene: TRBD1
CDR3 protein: CASSPLTGTGNTGELFF
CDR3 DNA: TGTGCCAGCAGCCCCCTTACCGGGACAGGGAACACCGGGGAGCTGTTTTTT

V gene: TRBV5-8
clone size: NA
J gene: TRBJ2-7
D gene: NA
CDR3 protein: CASSWGHLYEQYF
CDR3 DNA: TGTGCCAGCAGCTGGGGACACCTCTACGAGCAGTACTTC

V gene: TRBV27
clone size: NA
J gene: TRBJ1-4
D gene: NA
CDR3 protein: CASSLTGRGEKLFF
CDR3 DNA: TGTGCCAGCAGTTTAACAGGGCGAGGCGAAAAACTGTTTTTT

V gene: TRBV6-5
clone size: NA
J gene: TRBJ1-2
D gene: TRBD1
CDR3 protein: CASSSTGLGYTF
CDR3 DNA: TGTGCCAGCAGTTCGACAGGGCTAGGCTACACCTTC

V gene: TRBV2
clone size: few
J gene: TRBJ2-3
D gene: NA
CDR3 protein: CASSDSSSTDTQYF
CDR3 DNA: TGTGCCAGCAGCGACTCCTCTAGCACAGATACGCAGTATTTT

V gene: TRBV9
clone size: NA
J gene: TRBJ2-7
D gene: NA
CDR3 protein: CASNSGILTSEQYF
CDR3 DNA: TGTGCCAGCAACTCAGGGATACTAACCTCCGAGCAGTACTTC

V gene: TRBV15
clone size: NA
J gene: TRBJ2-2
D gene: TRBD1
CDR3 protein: CATSRDLDRATGELFF
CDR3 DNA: TGTGCCACCAGCAGAGACTTGGACAGGGCTACCGGGGAGCTGTTTTTT

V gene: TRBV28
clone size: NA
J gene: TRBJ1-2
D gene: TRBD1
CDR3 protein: CASSFLDRDYEGYTF
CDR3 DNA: TGTGCCAGCAGTTTCCTTGACAGGGATTATGAGGGCTACACCTTC

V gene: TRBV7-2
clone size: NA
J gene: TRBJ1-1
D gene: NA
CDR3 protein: CASSQQGNTEAFF
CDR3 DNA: TGTGCCAGCAGCCAACAGGGGAACACTGAAGCTTTCTTT